This T cell receptor (beta chain) emerged from a study of blood T cell repertoires in COVID-19. TCRdb's copy holds only in-frame clones and misses some; the assay was immunoSEQ multiplex PCR. Of 300,000 or so clones listed, roughly 90% are singletons. Between the trimmed V and J ends, which lost 4 bases and 4 bases, there was a span of 14 bases. The germline gives CDR1 SQVTM, CDR2 ANQGSEA. CDR3 length: 14 amino acids. The study assigned cohorts using participant-reported clinical history. This clone has only a few counts. The receptor was isolated from a man aged 55-75 years who had recovered from COVID-19. Sequencing was done on a sample of PBMCs or T cells enriched from blood (not recorded which). The V gene is TRBV29-1, the J gene TRBJ2-1; D call uncertain. CDR3 bases: TGCAGCGTTGTTGGCGGCCTTACGTACAATGAGCAGTTCTTC. This translates into CSVVGGLTYNEQFF.